This T cell receptor beta chain was retrieved from a study of T cell repertoires in cytomegalovirus infection. About the study: Public TCR beta signatures provided an indication of both CMV infection and a matching HLA type.

Each CDR3 protein gets one entry after TCRdb re-called the reads with MiXCR. The table lists 150,000 to 200,000 distinct CDR3 sequences, 15% to 20% of them singletons, with roughly 2.9% in the top ten. About this clonotype: What it recognizes is unknown.

Germline loops: CDR1 SGHDN, CDR2 FVKESK. This CDR3 comprises 14 residues. Trimming pared 5 bases from V and 10 bases from J, leaving 21 bases between. Whole-study findings and limits: The ex vivo response was dominated by HLA-C-restricted CMV-specific TCR beta clonotypes.

Material for sequencing was PBMCs. J is TRBJ2-7 and V is TRBV14, with a possible D match to TRBD1 (6 bases). This TCR was sampled from a human donor in good health (CMV status not recorded). Some clones in this sample may be carry-over from other donors' samples. The CDR3 here is CASSVQGARSDQYF. The CDR3 nucleotides read TGTGCCAGCAGCGTACAGGGCGCCCGCAGTGATCAGTACTTC.